The subject of this entry is one T cell receptor beta chain. This CDR3 region has 12 residues. Deletions cut 7 bases from V and 7 bases from J, with 13 bases between. Germline V CDR1 and CDR2: MNHNY, SVGAGI (reference sequence). This sample was included in a study of OX40 agonist ivuxolimab in advanced cancers. Looking at the study overall: Patient treatment consisted of intravenous ivuxolimab administration every 2 weeks at 0.01 to 10 mg/kg. Subjects had a mean age of approximately 60 years, with a range of about 23 to 85; just over 80% were male.

This table comes from immunoSEQ multiplex PCR, and its TCRdb copy is limited to in-frame clones, with some not included. Among fewer than 20,000 clones, roughly 78% were seen once, and the ten largest hold roughly 34%. The chain combines TRBV6-6 with TRBJ1-2; no clear D. The sample consisted of CD4+ or CD8+ T cells sorted from blood, taken in a trial of the OX40 agonist ivuxolimab. This TCR was recovered from an adult with an advanced solid tumor such as melanoma, head and neck, liver or kidney cancer. CDR3 coding DNA: TGTGCCAGCACCCCGTTTCTCTCTGGCTACACCTTC. It yields the protein CASTPFLSGYTF.